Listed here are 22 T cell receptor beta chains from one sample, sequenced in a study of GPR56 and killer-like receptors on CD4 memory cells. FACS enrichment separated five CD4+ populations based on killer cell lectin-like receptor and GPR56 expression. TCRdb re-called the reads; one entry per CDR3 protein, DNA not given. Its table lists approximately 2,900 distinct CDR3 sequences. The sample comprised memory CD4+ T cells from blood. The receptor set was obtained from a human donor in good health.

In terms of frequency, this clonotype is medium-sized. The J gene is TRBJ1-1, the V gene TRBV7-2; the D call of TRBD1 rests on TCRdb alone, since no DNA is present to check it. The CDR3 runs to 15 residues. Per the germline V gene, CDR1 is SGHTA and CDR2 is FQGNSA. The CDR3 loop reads CASSSFRGRVAEAFF.

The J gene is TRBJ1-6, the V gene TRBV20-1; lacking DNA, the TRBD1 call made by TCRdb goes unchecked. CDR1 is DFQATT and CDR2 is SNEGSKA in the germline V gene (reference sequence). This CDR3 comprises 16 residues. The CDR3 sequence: CSARVAGDRDNSPLHF.

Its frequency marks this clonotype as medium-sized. The CDR3 protein is CASSLGQGDTGELFF. This sequence joins TRBV5-4 and TRBJ2-2; TCRdb gives TRBD1 as the D gene, but with no DNA this cannot be confirmed. CDR3 length: 15 residues. In germline, CDR1 is SGHNT, CDR2 YYREEE (reference sequence).

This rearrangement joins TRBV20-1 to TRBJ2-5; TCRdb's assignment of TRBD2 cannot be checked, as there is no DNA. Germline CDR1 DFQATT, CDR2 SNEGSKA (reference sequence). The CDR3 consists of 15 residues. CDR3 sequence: CSAGPVLADQETQYF.

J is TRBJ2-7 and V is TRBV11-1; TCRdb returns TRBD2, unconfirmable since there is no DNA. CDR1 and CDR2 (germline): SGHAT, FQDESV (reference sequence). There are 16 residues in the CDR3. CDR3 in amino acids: CASSLARGPLTYEQYF.

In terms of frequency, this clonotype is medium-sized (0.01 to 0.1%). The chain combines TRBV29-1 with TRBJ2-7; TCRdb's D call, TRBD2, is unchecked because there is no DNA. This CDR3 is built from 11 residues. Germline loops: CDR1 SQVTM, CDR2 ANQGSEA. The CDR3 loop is CSVAGPAGQYF.

The CDR3 loop reads CASSPRTGGSDGYTF. The chain uses TRBV18 and TRBJ1-2; there is no DNA to check the TCRdb D call of TRBD1. The germline V gene has CDR1 KGHSH and CDR2 LQKENI. There are 15 residues in the CDR3.

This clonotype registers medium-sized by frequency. This CDR3 is CASSEQVSSYEQYF. The chain uses TRBV6-1 and TRBJ2-7. There are 14 residues in the CDR3. Germline-derived CDR1 and CDR2 are MNHNS and SASEGT.

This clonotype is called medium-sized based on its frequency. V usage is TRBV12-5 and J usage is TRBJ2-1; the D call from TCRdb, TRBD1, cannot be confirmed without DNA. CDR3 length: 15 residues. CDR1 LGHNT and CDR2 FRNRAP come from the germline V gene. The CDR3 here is CASGPGTVAYNEQFF.

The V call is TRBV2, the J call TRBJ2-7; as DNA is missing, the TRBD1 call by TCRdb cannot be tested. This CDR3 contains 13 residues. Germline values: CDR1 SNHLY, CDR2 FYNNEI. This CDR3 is CASEDRGQHEQYF.

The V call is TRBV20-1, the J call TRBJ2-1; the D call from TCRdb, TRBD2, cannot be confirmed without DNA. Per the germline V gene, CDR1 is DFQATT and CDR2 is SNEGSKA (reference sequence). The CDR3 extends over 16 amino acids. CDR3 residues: CSAAPYGTSGYNEQFF.

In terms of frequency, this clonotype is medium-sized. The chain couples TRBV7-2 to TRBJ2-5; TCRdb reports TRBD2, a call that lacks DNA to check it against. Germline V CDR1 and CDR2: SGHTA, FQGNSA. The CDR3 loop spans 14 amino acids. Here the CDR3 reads CASSLRGLEGTQYF.

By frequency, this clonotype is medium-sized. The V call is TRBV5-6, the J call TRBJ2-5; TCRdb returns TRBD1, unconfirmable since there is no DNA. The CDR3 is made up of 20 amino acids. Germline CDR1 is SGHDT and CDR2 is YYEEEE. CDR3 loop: CASSLQAIMGRGTREETQYF.

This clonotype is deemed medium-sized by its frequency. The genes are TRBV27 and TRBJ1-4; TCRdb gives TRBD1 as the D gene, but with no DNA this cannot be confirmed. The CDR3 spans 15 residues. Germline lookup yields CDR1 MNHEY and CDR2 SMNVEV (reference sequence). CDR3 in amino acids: CASSQYREANEKLFF.

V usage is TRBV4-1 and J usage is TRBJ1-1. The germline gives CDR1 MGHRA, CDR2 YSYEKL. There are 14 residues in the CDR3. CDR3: CASSQPWVGTEAFF.

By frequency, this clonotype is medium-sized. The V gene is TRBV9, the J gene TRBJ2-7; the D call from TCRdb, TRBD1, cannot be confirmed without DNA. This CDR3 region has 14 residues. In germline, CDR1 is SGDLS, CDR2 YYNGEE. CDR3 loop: CASSALGQGNEQYF.

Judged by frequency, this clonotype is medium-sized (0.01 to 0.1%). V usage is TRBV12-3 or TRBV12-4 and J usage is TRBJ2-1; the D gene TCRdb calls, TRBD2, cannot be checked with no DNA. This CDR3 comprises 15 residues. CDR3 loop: CASSLGLAGVAEQFF.

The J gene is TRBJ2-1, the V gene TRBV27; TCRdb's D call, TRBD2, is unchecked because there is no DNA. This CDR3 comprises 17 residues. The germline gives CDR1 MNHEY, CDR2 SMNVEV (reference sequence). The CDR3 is CASSSGTSGGTYNEQFF.

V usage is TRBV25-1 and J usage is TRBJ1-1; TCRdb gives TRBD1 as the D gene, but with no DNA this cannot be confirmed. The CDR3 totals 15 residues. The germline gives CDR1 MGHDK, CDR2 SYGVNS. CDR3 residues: CASSELKQGRTEAFF.

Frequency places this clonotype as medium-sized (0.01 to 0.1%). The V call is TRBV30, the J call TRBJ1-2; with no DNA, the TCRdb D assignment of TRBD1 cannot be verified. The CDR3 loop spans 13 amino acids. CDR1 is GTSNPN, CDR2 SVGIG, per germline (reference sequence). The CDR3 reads CAWSISGDGGYTF.

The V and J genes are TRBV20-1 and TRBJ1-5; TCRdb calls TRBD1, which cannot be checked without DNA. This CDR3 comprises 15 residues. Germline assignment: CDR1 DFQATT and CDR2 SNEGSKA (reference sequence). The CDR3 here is CSAGGETGRYQPQHF.

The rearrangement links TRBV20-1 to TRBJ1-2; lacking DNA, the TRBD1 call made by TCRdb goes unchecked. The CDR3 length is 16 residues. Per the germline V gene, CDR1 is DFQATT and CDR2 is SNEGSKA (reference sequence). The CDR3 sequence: CSARPPLGQGNYGYTF.